These 27 T cell receptor beta chains originate from one sample sequenced in a study of blood T cell repertoires in COVID-19 (dated by TCRdb to the early 2020s). The method was the immunoSEQ multiplex PCR assay. The immuneACCESS repertoire file appears here via TCRdb, limited to in-frame rearrangements. These files lack a portion of the clones; in checked studies, under half of the deficit traces to unresolved V genes, and the cause of the others is not known. A total of under 200,000 clones appear in this sample, roughly 85% of them only once. The ten largest clones represent about 22% of the sample. The material sequenced was peripheral blood. These receptors were collected from a man aged 60 to 69 with active or convalescent COVID-19.

The rearrangement uses TRBV2 and TRBJ1-2; TRBD1 is a possible D gene (5 bases). Germline V CDR1 and CDR2: SNHLY, FYNNEI. The CDR3 has 14 residues. Trimming took 2 bases from V and 4 from J, leaving 11 bases between them. The CDR3 reads CASSERVQAYGYTF. CDR3 nucleotides: TGTGCCAGCAGTGAAAGGGTACAGGCCTATGGCTACACCTTC. Full variable domain (rest looked up from reference TRBV2 and TRBJ1-2): EPEVTQTPSHQVTQMGQEVILRCVPISNHLYFYWYRQILGQKVEFLVSFYNNEISEKSEIFDDQFSVERPDGSNFTLKIRSTKLEDSAMYFCASSERVQAYGYTFGSGTRLTVV.

CDR3 sequence: CASSTGQEYGYTF. As DNA, the CDR3 is TGTGCCAGCTCAACCGGACAGGAATATGGCTACACCTTC. V gene TRBV18 combines with J gene TRBJ1-2; 7 nucleotides align to TRBD1. The CDR3 has 13 residues. V gave up 5 bases and J gave up 5 bases; unmatched junction bases: 5. Germline V lookup: CDR1 KGHSH, CDR2 LQKENI.

J is TRBJ1-6 and V is TRBV3-1 (or the pseudogene TRBV3-2); tentative D call: TRBD1 (6 bases). The CDR3 covers 14 residues. Germline lookup yields CDR1 LGHDT and CDR2 YNNKEL (reference sequence). Trimming removed 3 bases from V and 6 bases from J, with 9 bases in between. The CDR3: CASSHGQLNSPLHF. The DNA for the CDR3 is TGTGCCAGCAGCCACGGACAGCTTAATTCACCCCTCCACTTT.

The genes are TRBV7-6 and TRBJ2-1, with 10 bases identical to TRBD1. The CDR3 covers 18 residues. V dropped 1 base and J dropped 8; count of bases not matched to a gene: 14. Germline V lookup: CDR1 SGHVS, CDR2 FNYEAQ. The CDR3 loop reads CASSLGPGAGTGAYEQFF. CDR3 bases: TGTGCCAGCAGCTTAGGTCCCGGGGCCGGGACAGGGGCCTATGAGCAGTTCTTC.

J is TRBJ2-1 and V is TRBV7-9; 13 positions match TRBD2. Germline values: CDR1 SEHNR, CDR2 FQNEAQ (reference sequence). The J segment lost 12 bases and the V segment lost 3 bases, leaving 8 bases of the junction unmatched. The CDR3 spans 15 residues. The CDR3 region is CASSFRGTSGTPQFF. The CDR3 bases are TGTGCCAGCAGCTTTCGGGGGACTAGCGGGACCCCGCAGTTCTTC. Full variable domain (remainder filled in from reference TRBV7-9 and TRBJ2-1): DTGVSQNPRHKITKRGQNVTFRCDPISEHNRLYWYRQTLGQGPEFLTYFQNEAQLEKSRLLSDRFSAERPKGSFSTLEIQRTEQGDSAMYLCASSFRGTSGTPQFFGPGTRLTVL.

This chain joins TRBV11-3 and TRBJ2-1, with D perhaps TRBD1 (5 bases). The germline V gene has CDR1 SGHNT and CDR2 YENEEA. Deletions cut 5 bases from V and 4 bases from J, with 9 bases between. This CDR3 region has 13 residues. The CDR3 protein is CASSLSGYNEQFF. In nucleotides, the CDR3 is TGTGCCAGCAGCCTATCAGGGTACAATGAGCAGTTCTTC.

This clone was recorded a few times. DNA of the CDR3: TGTGCCAGCAGCACAGGGGCCACCGGGGAGCTGTTTTTT. It yields the protein CASSTGATGELFF. This chain connects TRBV7-3 to TRBJ2-2, with 7 nucleotides matching TRBD1. Per the germline V gene, CDR1 is SGHTA and CDR2 is FQGTGA. Germline trimming cut 5 bases from V and 4 bases from J; bases unmatched to any gene: 1. The CDR3 length is 13 residues.

The chain links TRBV14 to TRBJ2-6; D perhaps matches TRBD1 (5 bases). The CDR3 spans 18 residues. Germline V gene sequence: CDR1 SGHDN, CDR2 FVKESK. With 4 bases removed from V and 2 bases from J, the gap between germline ends came to 18 bases. The CDR3 here is CASSPTGLTRPGANVLTF. In DNA form, the CDR3 reads TGTGCCAGCAGCCCAACAGGTCTAACCCGACCTGGGGCCAACGTCCTGACTTTC.

The chain is built from TRBV18 and TRBJ1-5; 11 bases are a match to TRBD1. CDR3 length: 14 residues. J was trimmed by 6 bases and V by 8 bases; bases with no gene match: 6. The germline V gene encodes CDR1 KGHSH and CDR2 LQKENI. The CDR3 DNA reads TGTGCCAGCCATGAGGGACAGGGGGGTCAGCCCCAGCATTTT. Translating gives CASHEGQGGQPQHF.

The V call is TRBV9, the J call TRBJ2-5; 8 bases map to TRBD1. The CDR3 contains 15 residues. With 0 bases clipped from V and 5 bases from J, the junction kept 6 bases outside the gene matches. Germline V gene sequence: CDR1 SGDLS, CDR2 YYNGEE. CDR3 coding DNA: TGTGCCAGCAGCGTAGAAGGCAGGGGGCGGGAGACCCAGTACTTC. Translation gives CASSVEGRGRETQYF.

The rearrangement uses TRBV11-2 and TRBJ1-2, with 11 bases fitting TRBD1. V dropped 3 bases and J dropped 10; count of bases not matched to a gene: 4. The CDR3 runs to 13 residues. CDR1 is SGHAT and CDR2 is FQNNGV in the germline V gene. CDR3 bases: TGTGCCAGCAGCTTGGGGACAGGGGGGGACTACACCTTC. It translates to CASSLGTGGDYTF.

The chain has TRBV29-1 and TRBJ2-3; D call uncertain. The CDR3 extends over 14 amino acids. Germline CDR1 SQVTM, CDR2 ANQGSEA. Trimming stripped 4 bases from V and 6 bases from J, with 17 bases between. DNA of the CDR3: TGCAGCGTTGTGGGCGTTGGAACCGTGGATACGCAGTATTTT. Its protein is CSVVGVGTVDTQYF.

The rearrangement joins TRBV30 to TRBJ1-5; TRBD1 might be the D (6 bases). Trimming took 2 bases from V and 4 from J, leaving 12 bases between them. Germline CDR1 GTSNPN, CDR2 SVGIG (reference sequence). The CDR3 is made up of 14 amino acids. The DNA of the CDR3 is TGTGCCTGGAGTTTGGGGGCCGGGAATCAGCCCCAGCATTTT. As protein: CAWSLGAGNQPQHF.

The chain employs TRBV6-5 and TRBJ2-2; D not resolved. The CDR3 has 15 amino acids. Germline-derived CDR1 and CDR2 are MNHEY and SVGAGI. V lost 10 bases, J lost 0 bases, and 15 bases lay in between. The chain's CDR3 is CATHLTATNTGELFF. In DNA form, the CDR3 reads TGTGCCACCCACTTGACTGCTACGAACACCGGGGAGCTGTTTTTT.

This chain links TRBV7-8 with TRBJ1-4, with 8 nucleotides matching TRBD1. With 5 bases clipped from V and 0 bases from J, the junction kept 5 bases outside the gene matches. CDR3 length: 16 amino acids. The germline V gene has CDR1 SGHVS and CDR2 FQNEAQ. The CDR3: CASSRQGRATNEKLFF. CDR3 bases: TGTGCCAGCAGCAGACAGGGGAGAGCAACTAATGAAAAACTGTTTTTT.

The gene calls are TRBV9 and TRBJ2-5, with D possibly being TRBD2 (7 bases). CDR3 length: 17 residues. Trimming pared 0 bases from V and 5 bases from J, leaving 20 bases between. The V gene's germline CDR1 is SGDLS and CDR2 YYNGEE. CDR3 in amino acids: CASSVAPIGGAGETQYF. In nucleotides, the CDR3 is TGTGCCAGCAGCGTAGCCCCCATAGGGGGGGCCGGCGAGACCCAGTACTTC. The whole variable domain, remainder taken from reference TRBV9 and TRBJ2-5, is DSGVTQTPKHLITATGQRVTLRCSPRSGDLSVYWYQQSLDQGLQFLIQYYNGEERAKGNILERFSAQQFPDLHSELNLSSLELGDSALYFCASSVAPIGGAGETQYFGPGTRLLVL.

The CDR3 bases are TGTGCCAGCAGCTTAGATCACGGAGACGAGCAGTACTTC. This encodes CASSLDHGDEQYF. The J gene is TRBJ2-7, the V gene TRBV7-7; D is unclear. Trimming pared 1 base from V and 5 bases from J, leaving 9 bases between. Per germline, CDR1 SSHAT and CDR2 FNYEAQ (reference sequence). The CDR3 has 13 residues.

This clone was seen a few times. The chain couples TRBV15 to TRBJ1-6; D gene unclear. Germline V lookup: CDR1 LNHNV, CDR2 YYDKDF (reference sequence). Trimming took off 5 bases at V and 3 bases at J, with 11 bases between the two ends. The CDR3 runs to 15 residues. The CDR3: CATSRSDNYNSPLHF. As DNA, the CDR3 is TGTGCCACCAGCCGCTCCGACAACTATAATTCACCCCTCCACTTT.

V gene TRBV19 combines with J gene TRBJ1-1; 10 positions match TRBD1. CDR3 length: 13 residues. V trimming: 4 bases; J trimming: 6 bases; junction bases outside the gene matches: 2. Germline V gene data show CDR1 as LNHDA and CDR2 as SQIVND (reference sequence). The DNA of the CDR3 is TGTGCCAGTAGTACGGGACAGGGGTCTGAAGCTTTCTTT. The encoded protein is CASSTGQGSEAFF.

The CDR3 protein is CASSLRDSNTGELFF. The CDR3 coding sequence is TGCGCCAGCAGCTTGAGGGACAGTAACACCGGGGAGCTGTTTTTT. The rearrangement joins TRBV5-1 to TRBJ2-2; TRBD1 matches 7 bases. The CDR3 consists of 15 residues. J gave up 2 bases and V 1 base, and 2 bases lay outside the gene matches. CDR1 and CDR2 (germline): SGHRS, YFSETQ.

In its sample, this clone was seen once. The chain has TRBV6-6 and TRBJ2-1; TRBD2 aligns across 9 bases. CDR3 length: 13 amino acids. Germline V gene sequence: CDR1 MNHNY, CDR2 SVGAGI (reference sequence). J lost 4 bases, V lost 9 bases, and 4 bases had no gene match. This chain's CDR3 is CASTLAGYNEQFF. The CDR3 nucleotides read TGTGCCAGTACGCTAGCGGGGTACAATGAGCAGTTCTTC.

This clone came up many times. This chain uses TRBV19 with TRBJ2-3; TRBD2 matches 11 bases. J was trimmed by 4 bases and V by 5 bases; bases with no gene match: 8. The germline V gene encodes CDR1 LNHDA and CDR2 SQIVND (reference sequence). The CDR3 length is 16 residues. CDR3 in amino acids: CASSASSGGIPDTQYF. In DNA form, the CDR3 reads TGTGCCAGTAGTGCGTCTAGCGGGGGGATCCCAGATACGCAGTATTTT.

For the CDR3, the DNA is TGTGCCAGTAGTATGGGGGTTAGCGGCTATGGCTACACCTTC. Translation: CASSMGVSGYGYTF. The J gene is TRBJ1-2, the V gene TRBV19; a possible D gene is TRBD1 (5 bases). Germline assignment: CDR1 LNHDA and CDR2 SQIVND (reference sequence). V lost 3 bases to trimming and J lost 4 bases, with 12 bases between them. There are 14 residues in the CDR3. Full variable domain (rest looked up from reference TRBV19 and TRBJ1-2): DGGITQSPKYLFRKEGQNVTLSCEQNLNHDAMYWYRQDPGQGLRLIYYSQIVNDFQKGDIAEGYSVSREKKESFPLTVTSAQKNPTAFYLCASSMGVSGYGYTFGSGTRLTVV.

The CDR3, as DNA: TGTGCCAGTAACCCCGGGTTTTATAGCAATCAGCCCCAGCATTTT. Its protein product is CASNPGFYSNQPQHF. The chain has TRBV19 and TRBJ1-5; no reliable D call. CDR3 length equals 15 residues. Germline CDR1 reads LNHDA; CDR2 reads SQIVND (reference sequence). Trimming left V 7 bases short and J 0 bases short, with 13 bases between.

The chain recombines TRBV2 with TRBJ1-2; D is undetermined. Trimming took off 7 bases at V and 2 bases at J, with 11 bases between the two ends. The CDR3 has 13 residues. Germline values: CDR1 SNHLY, CDR2 FYNNEI. This CDR3 reads CASTLAVNYGYTF. The CDR3 DNA follows: TGTGCCAGCACTCTGGCAGTCAACTATGGCTACACCTTC.

The CDR3 nucleotides are TGTGCCAGTAGTACTCTCCCGGGACAGGGATCTGGAAACACCATATATTTT. Translation: CASSTLPGQGSGNTIYF. The chain recombines TRBV19 with TRBJ1-3, with 9 bases fitting TRBD1. The V gene's germline CDR1 is LNHDA and CDR2 SQIVND (reference sequence). V dropped 4 bases and J dropped 1; count of bases not matched to a gene: 8. The CDR3 consists of 17 residues. The full variable domain, rest sourced from reference TRBV19 and TRBJ1-3, is DGGITQSPKYLFRKEGQNVTLSCEQNLNHDAMYWYRQDPGQGLRLIYYSQIVNDFQKGDIAEGYSVSREKKESFPLTVTSAQKNPTAFYLCASSTLPGQGSGNTIYFGEGSWLTVV.

This clone was detected only once. The chain links TRBV18 to TRBJ1-2; D possibly corresponds to TRBD1 (5 bases). Trimming took off 3 bases at V and 6 bases at J, with 14 bases between the two ends. The length of the CDR3 is 14 residues. Germline lookup yields CDR1 KGHSH and CDR2 LQKENI. The CDR3 spells CASSPDSRGDGYTF. CDR3 DNA: TGTGCCAGCTCACCGGATAGTCGGGGGGATGGCTACACCTTC.